This T cell receptor beta chain was found in a study of T cell responses to AZD1222 COVID-19 vaccine. The germline gives CDR1 LNHDA, CDR2 SQIVND (reference sequence). The CDR3 spans 21 residues. The V gene lost 0 bases and the J gene lost 0 bases, with 23 bases spanning the gap. The assay was immunoSEQ multiplex PCR, and TCRdb's table has in-frame clones only and misses some. The sample holds some 150,000 clones; approximately 90% are singletons and the top ten take 1.5% to 2%. A single count supports this clone. This clonotype originated in an adult who received the AZD1222 COVID-19 vaccine. The rearrangement links TRBV19 to TRBJ1-4; D call uncertain. The sequences come from peripheral blood, collected 28 days after the second AZD1222 dose. CDR3 sequence: CASSIEEGHGVGSATNEKLFF. The CDR3 coding sequence is TGTGCCAGTAGTATAGAGGAAGGCCACGGAGTCGGATCGGCAACTAATGAAAAACTGTTTTTT.